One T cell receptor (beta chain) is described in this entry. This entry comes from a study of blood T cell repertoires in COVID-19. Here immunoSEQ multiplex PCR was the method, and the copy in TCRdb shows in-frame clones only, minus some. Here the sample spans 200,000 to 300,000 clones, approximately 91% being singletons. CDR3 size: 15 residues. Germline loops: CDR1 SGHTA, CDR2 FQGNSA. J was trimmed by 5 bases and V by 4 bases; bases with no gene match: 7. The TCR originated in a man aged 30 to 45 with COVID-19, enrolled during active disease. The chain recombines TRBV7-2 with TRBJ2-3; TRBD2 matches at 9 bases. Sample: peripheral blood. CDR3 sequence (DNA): TGTGCCAGCAGCTCCCCGGGACTAGCACGAGATACGCAGTATTTT. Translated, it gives CASSSPGLARDTQYF.